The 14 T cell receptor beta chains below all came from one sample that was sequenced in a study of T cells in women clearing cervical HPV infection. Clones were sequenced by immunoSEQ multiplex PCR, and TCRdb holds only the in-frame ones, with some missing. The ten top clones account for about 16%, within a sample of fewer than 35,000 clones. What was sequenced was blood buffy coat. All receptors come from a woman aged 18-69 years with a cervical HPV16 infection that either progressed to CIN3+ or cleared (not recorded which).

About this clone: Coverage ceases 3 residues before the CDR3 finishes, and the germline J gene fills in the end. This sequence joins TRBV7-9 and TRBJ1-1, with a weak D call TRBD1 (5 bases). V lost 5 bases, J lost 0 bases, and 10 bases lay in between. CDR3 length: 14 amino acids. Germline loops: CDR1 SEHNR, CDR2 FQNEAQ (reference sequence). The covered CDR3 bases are TGTGCCAGCAGCCCCCCGACAGTGAACACTGAA. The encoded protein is CASSPPTVNTE. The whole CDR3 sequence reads CASSPPTVNTEAFF.

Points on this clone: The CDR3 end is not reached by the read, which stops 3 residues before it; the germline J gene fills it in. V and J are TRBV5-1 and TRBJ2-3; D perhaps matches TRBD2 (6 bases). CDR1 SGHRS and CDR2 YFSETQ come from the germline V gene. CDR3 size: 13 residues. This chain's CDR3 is CASRRAGEETQYF. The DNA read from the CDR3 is TGCGCCAGCAGGAGAGCGGGCGAAGAGACG.

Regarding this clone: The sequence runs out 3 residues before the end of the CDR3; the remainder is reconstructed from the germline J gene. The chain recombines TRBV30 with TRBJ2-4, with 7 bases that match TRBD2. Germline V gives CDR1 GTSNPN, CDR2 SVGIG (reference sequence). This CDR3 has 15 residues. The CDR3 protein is CAWSVGRPGDYGQYF. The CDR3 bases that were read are TGTGCCTGGAGTGTAGGAAGACCCGGGGACTATGGT.

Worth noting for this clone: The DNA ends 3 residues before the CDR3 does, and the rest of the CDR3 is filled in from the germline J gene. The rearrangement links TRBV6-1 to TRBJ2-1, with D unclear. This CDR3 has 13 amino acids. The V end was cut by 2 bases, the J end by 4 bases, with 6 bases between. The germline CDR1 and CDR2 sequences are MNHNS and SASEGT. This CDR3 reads CASSELRYNEQFF. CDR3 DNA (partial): TGTGCCAGCAGTGAACTACGATACAATGAG.

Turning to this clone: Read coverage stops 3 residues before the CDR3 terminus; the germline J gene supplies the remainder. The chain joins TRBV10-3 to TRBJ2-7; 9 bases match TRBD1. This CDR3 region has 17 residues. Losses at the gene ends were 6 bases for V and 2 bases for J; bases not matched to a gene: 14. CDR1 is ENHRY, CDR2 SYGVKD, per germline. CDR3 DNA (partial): TGTGCCATCAGAGGCGGGACAGGGTCGTTTCCAGCCTACGAG. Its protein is CAIRGGTGSFPAYE. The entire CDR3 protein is CAIRGGTGSFPAYEQYF.

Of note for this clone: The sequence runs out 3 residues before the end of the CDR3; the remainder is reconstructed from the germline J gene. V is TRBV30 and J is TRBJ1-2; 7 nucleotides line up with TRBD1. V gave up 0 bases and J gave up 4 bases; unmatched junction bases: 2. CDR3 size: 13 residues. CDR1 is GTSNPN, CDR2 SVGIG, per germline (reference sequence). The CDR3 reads CAWSVGTAYGYTF. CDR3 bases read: TGTGCCTGGAGTGTAGGGACAGCCTATGGC.

The sequenced CDR3 bases are TGCAGTGCTCCCGTCCCTCTCTACGAG. As protein: CSAPVPLYE. The complete CDR3 sequence is CSAPVPLYEQYF. This chain links TRBV20-1 with TRBJ2-7; D ambiguous. The read comes to an end 3 residues before the CDR3 does, leaving the germline J gene to fill in the end. CDR3 length equals 12 residues. Trimming removed 5 bases from V and 3 bases from J, with 11 bases in between. Germline lookup yields CDR1 DFQATT and CDR2 SNEGSKA (reference sequence).

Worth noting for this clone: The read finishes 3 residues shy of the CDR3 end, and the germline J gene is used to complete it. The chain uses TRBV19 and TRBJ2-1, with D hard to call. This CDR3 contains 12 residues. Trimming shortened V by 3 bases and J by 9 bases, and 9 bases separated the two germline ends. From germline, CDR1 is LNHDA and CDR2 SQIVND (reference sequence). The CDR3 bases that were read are TGTGCCAGTAGTATTCGGTCTGGTGAG. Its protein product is CASSIRSGE. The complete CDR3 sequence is CASSIRSGEQFF.

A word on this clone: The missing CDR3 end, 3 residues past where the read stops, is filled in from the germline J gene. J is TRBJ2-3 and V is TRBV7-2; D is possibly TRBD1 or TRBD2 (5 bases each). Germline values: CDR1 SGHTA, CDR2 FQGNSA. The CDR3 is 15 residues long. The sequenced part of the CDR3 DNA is TGTGCCAGCAGCTCTGCTCCAGGGAGCAATCAGCCG. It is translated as CASSSAPGSNQP. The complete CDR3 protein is CASSSAPGSNQPQYF.

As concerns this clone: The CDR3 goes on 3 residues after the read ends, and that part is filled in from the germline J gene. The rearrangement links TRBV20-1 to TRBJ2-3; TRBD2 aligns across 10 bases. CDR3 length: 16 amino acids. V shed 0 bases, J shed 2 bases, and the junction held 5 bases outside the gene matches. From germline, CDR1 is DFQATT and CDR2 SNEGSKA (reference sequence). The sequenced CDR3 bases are TGCAGTGCTAGAGATCCCAGCGGGAGGGTCACAGATACG. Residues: CSARDPSGRVTDT. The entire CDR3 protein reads CSARDPSGRVTDTQYF.

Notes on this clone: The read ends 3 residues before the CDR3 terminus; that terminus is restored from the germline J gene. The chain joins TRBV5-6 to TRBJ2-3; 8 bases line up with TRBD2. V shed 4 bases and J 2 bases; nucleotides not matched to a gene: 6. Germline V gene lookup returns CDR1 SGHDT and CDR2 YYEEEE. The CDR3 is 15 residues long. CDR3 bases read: TGTGCCAGCAGCGCGGGACTAGGTCCCACAGATACG. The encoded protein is CASSAGLGPTDT. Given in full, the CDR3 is CASSAGLGPTDTQYF.

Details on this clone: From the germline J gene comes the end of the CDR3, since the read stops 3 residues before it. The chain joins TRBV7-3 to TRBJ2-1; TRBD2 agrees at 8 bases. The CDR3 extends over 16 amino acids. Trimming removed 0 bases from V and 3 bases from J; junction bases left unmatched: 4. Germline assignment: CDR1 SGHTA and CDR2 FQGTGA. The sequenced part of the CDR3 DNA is TGTGCCAGCAGCTTAACGTCCGGGACTAGCTACAATGAG. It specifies CASSLTSGTSYNE. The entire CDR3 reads CASSLTSGTSYNEQFF. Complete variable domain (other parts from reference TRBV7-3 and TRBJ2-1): GAGVSQTPSNKVTEKGKYVELRCDPISGHTALYWYRQSLGQGPEFLIYFQGTGAADDSGLPNDRFFAVRPEGSVSTLKIQRTERGDSAVYLCASSLTSGTSYNEQFFGPGTRLTVL.

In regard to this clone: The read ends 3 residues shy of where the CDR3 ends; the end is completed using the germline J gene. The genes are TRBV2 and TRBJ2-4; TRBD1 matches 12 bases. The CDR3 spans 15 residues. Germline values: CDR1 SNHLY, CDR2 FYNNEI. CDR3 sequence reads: CASSGPGQGAYGQYF. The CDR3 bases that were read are TGTGCCAGCAGTGGCCCGGGACAGGGGGCTTACGGT.

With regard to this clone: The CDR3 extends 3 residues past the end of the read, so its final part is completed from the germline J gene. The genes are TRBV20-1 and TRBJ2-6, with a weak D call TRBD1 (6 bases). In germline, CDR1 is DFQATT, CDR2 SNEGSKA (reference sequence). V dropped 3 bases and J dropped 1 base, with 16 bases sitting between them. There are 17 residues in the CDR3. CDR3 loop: CSASGRDTPSGANVLTF. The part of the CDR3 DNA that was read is TGCAGTGCTAGCGGCCGGGACACCCCGTCTGGGGCCAACGTC.